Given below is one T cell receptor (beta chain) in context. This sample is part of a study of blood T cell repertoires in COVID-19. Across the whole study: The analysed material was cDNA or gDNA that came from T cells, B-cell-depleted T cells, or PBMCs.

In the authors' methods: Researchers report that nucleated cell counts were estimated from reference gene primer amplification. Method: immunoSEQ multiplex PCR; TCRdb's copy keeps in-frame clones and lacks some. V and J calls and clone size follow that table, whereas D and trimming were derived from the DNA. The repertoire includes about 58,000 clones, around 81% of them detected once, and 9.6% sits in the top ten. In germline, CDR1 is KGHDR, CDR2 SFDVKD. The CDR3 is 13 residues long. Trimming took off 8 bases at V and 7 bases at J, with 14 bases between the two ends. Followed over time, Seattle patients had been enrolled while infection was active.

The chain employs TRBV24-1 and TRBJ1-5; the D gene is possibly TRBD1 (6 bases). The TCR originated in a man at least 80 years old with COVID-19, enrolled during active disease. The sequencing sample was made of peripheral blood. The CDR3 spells CATTRGQGQPQHF. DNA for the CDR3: TGTGCCACCACCAGGGGTCAGGGACAGCCCCAGCATTTT.